This TCR beta chain appears in the sequencing data of a study of CD8 T cells in Susac syndrome. The authors reverse transcribed roughly 0.5 to 1 ug RNA with random hexamers. TCRdb re-analysed the immunoSEQ multiplex PCR reads in MiXCR, keeping a single row per CDR3 protein. The table has approximately 160,000 distinct CDR3 sequences, 93% seen once; the top ten hold 0.13%. This CDR3 is 14 amino acids long. Trimming removed 1 base from V and 5 bases from J, with 14 bases in between. Germline values: CDR1 GTSNPN, CDR2 SVGIG (reference sequence). The chain is built from TRBV30 and TRBJ1-1; TRBD1 is a possible D gene (5 bases). This TCR was recovered from a human donor in good health. Sequenced input: CD4+ T cells from PBMCs. The CDR3 sequence is CAWSALIRGTEAFF. The CDR3 nucleotides read TGTGCCTGGAGTGCTCTTATTCGGGGGACTGAAGCTTTCTTT.